One and the same sample provided the 27 T cell receptor beta chains below, sequenced in a study of T cell responses to AZD1222 COVID-19 vaccine. Profiled with immunoSEQ multiplex PCR; TCRdb holds only in-frame clones, not every one. The profile shows tens of thousands of clones, more than 75% of them singletons. The input for sequencing was peripheral blood, taken 28 days after the second AZD1222 dose. These receptors were taken from an adult who received the AZD1222 COVID-19 vaccine.

The chain is built from TRBV14 and TRBJ1-4, with a possible D match to TRBD1 (5 bases). The CDR3 runs to 13 residues. Trimming cost V 4 bases and J 8 bases, with 11 bases left between them. From germline, CDR1 is SGHDN and CDR2 FVKESK. The CDR3 nucleotides read TGTGCCAGCAGCCCCCGGTGGGGGGAAAAACTGTTTTTT. Protein product: CASSPRWGEKLFF.

The chain combines TRBV12-3 or TRBV12-4 with TRBJ1-5, with TRBD1 identical over 9 bases. The CDR3 spans 13 residues. V dropped 5 bases and J dropped 7; count of bases not matched to a gene: 3. The CDR3 region has the DNA TGTGCCAGCAGTGCGGACAGGGGACAGCCCCAGCATTTT. This sequence encodes CASSADRGQPQHF.

The CDR3, as DNA: TGTGCCAGCAGCCCTCCCGGGACAGGGCGAGGCGAGCAGTACTTC. Its translation: CASSPPGTGRGEQYF. The chain has TRBV7-9 and TRBJ2-7, with 9 bases aligning to TRBD1. Trimming took 5 bases from V and 6 from J; bases not matched to a gene: 11. The V gene's germline CDR1 is SEHNR and CDR2 FQNEAQ (reference sequence). The CDR3 is 15 amino acids. Variable domain in full (rest from reference TRBV7-9 and TRBJ2-7): DTGVSQNPRHKITKRGQNVTFRCDPISEHNRLYWYRQTLGQGPEFLTYFQNEAQLEKSRLLSDRFSAERPKGSFSTLEIQRTEQGDSAMYLCASSPPGTGRGEQYFGPGTRLTVT.

The chain links TRBV3-1 (or the pseudogene TRBV3-2) to TRBJ2-1; D is possibly TRBD2 (5 bases). V was trimmed by 0 bases and J by 10 bases, leaving 13 bases between them. There are 14 residues in the CDR3. Germline assignment: CDR1 LGHDT and CDR2 YNNKEL (reference sequence). CDR3 sequence (DNA): TGTGCCAGCAGCCAAGATGCTTGGGAGAACGAGCAGTTCTTC. Translation: CASSQDAWENEQFF.

The chain carries TRBV6-1 and TRBJ1-1; D remains ambiguous. The CDR3 sequence is 12 residues long. Germline CDR1 and CDR2: MNHNS and SASEGT. With 5 bases removed from V and 4 bases from J, the gap between germline ends came to 8 bases. DNA for the CDR3: TGTGCCAGCAGTAAACGTCCCACTGAAGCTTTCTTT. As protein: CASSKRPTEAFF.

The chain carries TRBV7-2 and TRBJ2-7; 10 nucleotides line up with TRBD2. V lost 3 bases and J lost 0; bases outside the gene matches: 2. The germline V gene has CDR1 SGHTA and CDR2 FQGNSA. The CDR3 sequence is 15 residues long. The CDR3 protein is CASSFSGGSSYEQYF. The CDR3 DNA sequence: TGTGCCAGCAGCTTTAGCGGGGGGAGCTCCTACGAGCAGTACTTC.

This clone appeared once. The genes are TRBV11-3 and TRBJ1-5; D call uncertain. Per the germline V gene, CDR1 is SGHNT and CDR2 is YENEEA. The ends were cut back, 4 bases at V and 3 bases at J, with 4 bases in the middle. This CDR3 spans 12 amino acids. CDR3 in amino acids: CASSSPNQPQHF. The CDR3 nucleotides are TGTGCCAGCAGCTCCCCCAATCAGCCCCAGCATTTT.

V gene TRBV11-2 combines with J gene TRBJ2-1, with D tentatively TRBD2 (5 bases). Trimming stripped 1 base from V and 6 bases from J, with 16 bases between. The germline CDR1 and CDR2 sequences are SGHAT and FQNNGV. There are 16 residues in the CDR3. DNA of the CDR3: TGTGCCAGCAGCTTAGTTCAGCAGCGGAGCATCAATGAGCAGTTCTTC. It translates to CASSLVQQRSINEQFF.

This clone was seen once. The chain uses TRBV4-1 and TRBJ2-2; D might be TRBD1 or TRBD2, each matching 7 bases. Looked up from germline, CDR1 is MGHRA and CDR2 is YSYEKL. V lost 4 bases and J 5 bases, leaving 17 bases between the germline ends. CDR3 length equals 16 residues. The CDR3 bases are TGCGCCAGCAGCCGTTCAGGGGGGGCAGAAACCGGGGAGCTGTTTTTT. It yields the protein CASSRSGGAETGELFF.

The chain combines TRBV7-9 with TRBJ1-1; TRBD1 matches 7 bases. Germline lookup yields CDR1 SEHNR and CDR2 FQNEAQ (reference sequence). The CDR3 spans 14 residues. With V trimmed by 2 bases and J by 3 bases, 3 bases remained unmatched. CDR3: CASSLTGEYTEAFF. The CDR3 bases are TGTGCCAGCAGCTTAACAGGGGAGTACACTGAAGCTTTCTTT.

This chain joins TRBV4-3 and TRBJ2-3, with 11 bases identical to TRBD1. Germline CDR1 and CDR2: LGHNA and YSLEER. V was pared by 4 bases and J by 4 bases, with 1 base of the junction left unmatched. The CDR3 totals 14 residues. CDR3 coding DNA: TGCGCCAGCAGCCGGGACAGGGGGGCAGATACGCAGTATTTT. This sequence encodes CASSRDRGADTQYF.

Here the CDR3 DNA reads TGTGCCAGCAGCCCCGCTGGTGAGGGCAATGAGCAGTTCTTC. This sequence encodes CASSPAGEGNEQFF. The V call is TRBV7-8, the J call TRBJ2-1; weak D call: TRBD2 (5 bases). In germline, CDR1 is SGHVS, CDR2 FQNEAQ. Trimming removed 5 bases from V and 6 bases from J, with 14 bases in between. The CDR3 contains 14 residues. Full variable domain (outside the CDR3, taken from reference TRBV7-8 and TRBJ2-1): GAGVSQSPRYKVAKRGQDVALRCDPISGHVSLFWYQQALGQGPEFLTYFQNEAQLDKSGLPSDRFFAERPEGSVSTLKIQRTQQEDSAVYLCASSPAGEGNEQFFGPGTRLTVL.

The chain couples TRBV24-1 to TRBJ2-1, with 7 nucleotides matching TRBD2. J was trimmed by 4 bases and V by 5 bases; bases with no gene match: 7. This CDR3 is 15 amino acids long. Per the germline V gene, CDR1 is KGHDR and CDR2 is SFDVKD. The CDR3 reads CATSVAGAEYNEQFF. The DNA of the CDR3 is TGTGCCACCAGTGTGGCGGGAGCGGAGTACAATGAGCAGTTCTTC.

The rearrangement links TRBV6-5 to TRBJ2-7, with D perhaps TRBD1 or TRBD2 (6 bases each). V dropped 6 bases and J dropped 2 bases, with 17 bases sitting between them. The CDR3 is 15 amino acids. The germline V gene encodes CDR1 MNHEY and CDR2 SVGAGI. CDR3 sequence: CASRTPGDKAYEQYF. DNA of the CDR3: TGTGCCAGCAGGACCCCGGGGGACAAGGCCTACGAGCAGTACTTC.

The chain is built from TRBV7-8 and TRBJ1-4; maybe TRBD1 (5 bases). The ends were cut back, 5 bases at V and 8 bases at J, with 18 bases in the middle. Germline V gene data show CDR1 as SGHVS and CDR2 as FQNEAQ. CDR3 size: 15 residues. The CDR3 nucleotides read TGTGCCAGCAGCCGCGGGCGGGCAGGGCCCGAAAAACTGTTTTTT. Encoded protein: CASSRGRAGPEKLFF.

The chain uses TRBV19 and TRBJ1-6; D perhaps matches TRBD1 (5 bases). Per the germline V gene, CDR1 is LNHDA and CDR2 is SQIVND (reference sequence). The CDR3 length is 15 residues. V was pared by 2 bases and J by 6 bases, with 11 bases between. The CDR3 loop reads CASSIFTTANSPLHF. CDR3 in DNA: TGTGCCAGTAGTATATTTACGACAGCTAATTCACCCCTCCACTTT. Using reference TRBV19 and TRBJ1-6 for the parts outside the CDR3, the full variable domain is DGGITQSPKYLFRKEGQNVTLSCEQNLNHDAMYWYRQDPGQGLRLIYYSQIVNDFQKGDIAEGYSVSREKKESFPLTVTSAQKNPTAFYLCASSIFTTANSPLHFGNGTRLTVT.

This chain links TRBV7-8 with TRBJ2-3, with D tentatively TRBD2 (5 bases). CDR3 length: 14 amino acids. V was trimmed by 3 bases and J by 2 bases, leaving 9 bases between them. CDR1 is SGHVS, CDR2 FQNEAQ, per germline. This chain's CDR3 is CASSFGAATDTQYF. In DNA, the CDR3 is TGTGCCAGCAGCTTCGGAGCGGCCACAGATACGCAGTATTTT. Drawing the rest from reference TRBV7-8 and TRBJ2-3, the complete variable domain is GAGVSQSPRYKVAKRGQDVALRCDPISGHVSLFWYQQALGQGPEFLTYFQNEAQLDKSGLPSDRFFAERPEGSVSTLKIQRTQQEDSAVYLCASSFGAATDTQYFGPGTRLTVL.

The sample holds one count of this clone. This chain joins TRBV6-6 and TRBJ2-5, with 11 positions matching TRBD1. Per the germline V gene, CDR1 is MNHNY and CDR2 is SVGAGI (reference sequence). The CDR3 is 16 amino acids. With V trimmed by 7 bases and J by 5 bases, 12 bases remained unmatched. The CDR3 spells CASTLGGQGEGETQYF. In DNA form, the CDR3 reads TGTGCCAGCACCCTCGGGGGACAGGGGGAAGGGGAGACCCAGTACTTC.

The chain joins TRBV5-1 to TRBJ2-3; TRBD2 matches at 7 bases. The germline V gene encodes CDR1 SGHRS and CDR2 YFSETQ. This CDR3 contains 16 residues. V was clipped by 7 bases and J by 1 base; unmatched bases: 12. This CDR3 is CASGRLAGLGTDTQYF. The CDR3 nucleotides read TGCGCCAGCGGACGACTAGCCGGCCTTGGCACAGATACGCAGTATTTT.

The rearrangement links TRBV27 to TRBJ2-1, with TRBD2 identical over 11 bases. The CDR3 runs to 15 residues. Germline CDR1 MNHEY, CDR2 SMNVEV (reference sequence). J gave up 8 bases and V 3 bases, and 6 bases lay outside the gene matches. The CDR3 DNA is TGTGCCAGCAGTTTCGAGACTAGCGGGAAAGATGAGCAGTTCTTC. Protein product: CASSFETSGKDEQFF.

This CDR3 reads CASSKQGVGEQFF. The CDR3 DNA follows: TGTGCCAGCAGCAAACAGGGGGTGGGTGAGCAGTTCTTC. The chain joins TRBV7-3 to TRBJ2-1; TRBD1 matches 8 bases. The CDR3 runs to 13 residues. Germline CDR1 SGHTA, CDR2 FQGTGA. The ends lost 5 bases at V and 9 bases at J; junction bases unmatched: 6.

This clone was recorded once. J is TRBJ2-7 and V is TRBV5-4; the match to TRBD1 covers 9 bases. This CDR3 comprises 16 residues. Unmatched junction bases numbered 11, after V lost 4 bases and J lost 3 bases. The germline CDR1 and CDR2 sequences are SGHNT and YYREEE (reference sequence). CDR3 coding DNA: TGTGCCAGCAGCCCGACTCCGGGACAGGGAAACTACGAGCAGTACTTC. This sequence encodes CASSPTPGQGNYEQYF.

The chain recombines TRBV5-6 with TRBJ1-1, with D hard to call. The V and J ends lost 1 base and 2 bases respectively, with 9 bases between them. CDR3 length: 14 amino acids. Germline-derived CDR1 and CDR2 are SGHDT and YYEEEE. This CDR3 is CASSLLRVNTEAFF. Here the CDR3 DNA reads TGTGCCAGCAGCTTGCTGAGAGTAAACACTGAAGCTTTCTTT.

V is TRBV7-3 and J is TRBJ1-2; D perhaps matches TRBD1 (6 bases). V was pared by 0 bases and J by 5 bases, with 13 bases between. Per germline, CDR1 SGHTA and CDR2 FQGTGA. The CDR3 is made up of 15 amino acids. CDR3 amino acids: CASSLTAGEGYGYTF. The CDR3 bases are TGTGCCAGCAGCTTAACGGCAGGGGAGGGTTATGGCTACACCTTC.

The chain links TRBV12-3 or TRBV12-4 to TRBJ2-7; D remains unclear. The CDR3 runs to 12 residues. Trimming removed 5 bases from V and 1 base from J, with 6 bases in between. The CDR3 region has the DNA TGTGCCAGCAGTGGGGTATCCTACGAGCAGTACTTC. It encodes CASSGVSYEQYF.

The V and J genes are TRBV7-8 and TRBJ2-2; D perhaps matches TRBD1 (5 bases). V dropped 0 bases and J dropped 2 bases, with 7 bases sitting between them. The CDR3 covers 15 residues. The germline gives CDR1 SGHVS, CDR2 FQNEAQ. This chain's CDR3 is CASSLAGVNTGELFF. CDR3 coding DNA: TGTGCCAGCAGCTTAGCAGGGGTAAACACCGGGGAGCTGTTTTTT. The complete variable domain, with remaining parts taken from reference TRBV7-8 and TRBJ2-2, reads GAGVSQSPRYKVAKRGQDVALRCDPISGHVSLFWYQQALGQGPEFLTYFQNEAQLDKSGLPSDRFFAERPEGSVSTLKIQRTQQEDSAVYLCASSLAGVNTGELFFGEGSRLTVL.

The chain links TRBV29-1 to TRBJ1-1; D gene ambiguous. Germline assignment: CDR1 SQVTM and CDR2 ANQGSEA. This CDR3 spans 12 amino acids. V gave up 6 bases and J gave up 4 bases, with 12 bases separating them. The CDR3 DNA is TGCAGCGTAAGGGATGGCGGCACTGAAGCTTTCTTT. It codes for CSVRDGGTEAFF.